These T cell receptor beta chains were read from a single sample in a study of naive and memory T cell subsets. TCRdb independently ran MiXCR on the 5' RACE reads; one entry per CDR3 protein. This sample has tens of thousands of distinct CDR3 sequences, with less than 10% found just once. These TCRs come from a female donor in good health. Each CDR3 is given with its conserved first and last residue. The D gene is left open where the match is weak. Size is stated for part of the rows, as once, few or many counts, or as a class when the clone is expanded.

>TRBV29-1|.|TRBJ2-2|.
TGCAGCGTTAATACAGGGGGGGCCGTTGGCACCGGGGAGCTGTTTTTT
CSVNTGGAVGTGELFF
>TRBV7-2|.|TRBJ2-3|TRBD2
TGTGCCAGCACCCGGGGGGGCCCAGATACGCAGTATTTT
CASTRGGPDTQYF
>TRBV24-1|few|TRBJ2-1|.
TGTGCCACCAGTGATCCATTGGATGTCGGGAAGGGGCAGTTCTTC
CATSDPLDVGKGQFF
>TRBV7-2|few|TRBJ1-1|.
TGTGCCAGCAGTGCGGGTAGAGCTTTCTTT
CASSAGRAFF
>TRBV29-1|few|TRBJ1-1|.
TGCAGCGTTGGAATCTCTTCTACTGAAGCTTTCTTT
CSVGISSTEAFF
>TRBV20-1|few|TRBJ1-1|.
TGCAGTGCTAGAGACTGGGGGCAGGGGCTGAACACTGAAGCTTTCTTT
CSARDWGQGLNTEAFF
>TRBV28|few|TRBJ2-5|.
TGTGCCAGCAGTTACCAGGGAGTCACGCTGACCCAGTACTTC
CASSYQGVTLTQYF
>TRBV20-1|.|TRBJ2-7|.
TGCAGTGCTAGTATGGGGAGGGGGCTCTACGAGCAGTACTTC
CSASMGRGLYEQYF
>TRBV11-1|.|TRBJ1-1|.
TGTGCCAGCCGCCTCTCGAACACTGAAGCTTTCTTT
CASRLSNTEAFF
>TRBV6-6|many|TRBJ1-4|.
TGTGCCAGCAGTTACTCCCTGGGCGAAAAACTGTTTTTT
CASSYSLGEKLFF
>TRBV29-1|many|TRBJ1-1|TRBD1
TGCAGCGCTGACAGGGGCGACACTGAAGCTTTCTTT
CSADRGDTEAFF
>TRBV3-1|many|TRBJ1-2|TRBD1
TGTGCCAGCAGCCAGCCGGACAGGGGCGTATATGGCTACACCTTC
CASSQPDRGVYGYTF
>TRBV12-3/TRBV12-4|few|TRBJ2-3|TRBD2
TGTGCCAGCAGCCGCCCTCGGACTAGCGGCACAGATACGCAGTATTTT
CASSRPRTSGTDTQYF
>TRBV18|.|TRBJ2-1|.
TGTGCCAGCTCACCCTACGGGCCAAACCGGGGAGAGCAGTTCTTC
CASSPYGPNRGEQFF
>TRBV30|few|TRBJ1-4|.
TGTGCCTGGACCACCGGACGGGATGAAAAACTGTTTTTT
CAWTTGRDEKLFF
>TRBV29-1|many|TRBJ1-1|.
TGCAGCGTTCTCAAGACAGGTGGCATGAACACTGAAGCTTTCTTT
CSVLKTGGMNTEAFF
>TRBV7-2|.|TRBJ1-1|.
TGTGCCAGCAGCTTGGCGGGCTGGTCGTCTGAAGCTTTCTTT
CASSLAGWSSEAFF
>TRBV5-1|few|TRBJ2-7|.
TGCGCCAGCAGCTGGGGACTGAGCGGTTACGAGCAGTACTTC
CASSWGLSGYEQYF
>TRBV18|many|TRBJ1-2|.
TGTGCCAGCTCACGCGACGGTAATAACTATGGCTACACCTTC
CASSRDGNNYGYTF
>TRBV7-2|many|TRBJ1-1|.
TGTGCCAGCAGCTTAGTATTTGACACTGAAGCTTTCTTT
CASSLVFDTEAFF
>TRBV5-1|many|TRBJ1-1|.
TGCGCCAGCAGTTTCGGGGTCGGCGCTTTCTTT
CASSFGVGAFF
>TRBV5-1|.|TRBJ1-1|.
TGCGCCAGCAGCTTAATTAACGAGGGCACTGAAGCTTTCTTT
CASSLINEGTEAFF
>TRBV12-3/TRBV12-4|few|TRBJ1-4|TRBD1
TGTGCCAGCAGTTTCCCGACAGGGGTGGCTGAAAAACTGTTTTTT
CASSFPTGVAEKLFF
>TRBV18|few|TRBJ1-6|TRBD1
TGTGCCAGCTCACTCAACCTTGACAGGGGTAATTCACCCCTCCACTTT
CASSLNLDRGNSPLHF
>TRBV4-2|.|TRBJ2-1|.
TGTGCCAGCAGCTTGTCTCTAGGCAATGAGCAGTTCTTC
CASSLSLGNEQFF
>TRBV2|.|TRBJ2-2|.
TGTGCCAGCAGTGAAGTAGGCCGCAGGGGTGCCGGGGAGCTGTTTTTT
CASSEVGRRGAGELFF
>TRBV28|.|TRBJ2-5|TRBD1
TGTGCCAGCAGTTTCCCGGGACAGGGGCAGACCCAGTACTTC
CASSFPGQGQTQYF
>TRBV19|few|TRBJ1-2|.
TGTGCCAGTAGAGGCACCCAGGGTGGCTACACCTTC
CASRGTQGGYTF
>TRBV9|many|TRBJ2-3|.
TGTGCCAGCAGCGTAACTAGCTTTGTTACGCAGTATTTT
CASSVTSFVTQYF
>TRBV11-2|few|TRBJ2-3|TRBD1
TGTGCCAGCAGCACTTGGGGACAGGTCCAGAAGGATACGCAGTATTTT
CASSTWGQVQKDTQYF
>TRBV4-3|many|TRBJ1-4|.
TGCGCCAGCAGCCAAGATTACGCAATTGGGCAGTATAATGAAAAACTGTTTTTT
CASSQDYAIGQYNEKLFF
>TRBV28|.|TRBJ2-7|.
TGTGCCAGCAGTACCGTACGTCGGGAGCAGTACTTC
CASSTVRREQYF
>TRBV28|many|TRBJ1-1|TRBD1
TGTGCCAGCACCTTACAGGGGTTGAACACTGAAGCTTTCTTT
CASTLQGLNTEAFF
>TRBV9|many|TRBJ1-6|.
TGTGCCAGCAGCCTTGGACAGTATAATTCACCCCTCCACTTT
CASSLGQYNSPLHF
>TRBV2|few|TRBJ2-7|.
TGTGCCAGCAGTGAAGGATTTTCCGAGCAGTACTTC
CASSEGFSEQYF
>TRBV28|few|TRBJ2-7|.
TGTGCCAGCAGTGAGGAAGGGTACAATTCCTACGAGCAGTACTTC
CASSEEGYNSYEQYF
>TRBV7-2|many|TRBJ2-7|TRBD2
TGTGCCAGCAGCTTAGGGGGGGGGTTCTACGAGCAGTACTTC
CASSLGGGFYEQYF
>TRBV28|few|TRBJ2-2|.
TGTGCCAGCAGTTCGAGGGGCCCTCGCCCCGGGGAGCTGTTTTTT
CASSSRGPRPGELFF
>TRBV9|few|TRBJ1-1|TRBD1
TGTGCCAGCAGCGCCTCCGGGACAGGGAACACTGAAGCTTTCTTT
CASSASGTGNTEAFF
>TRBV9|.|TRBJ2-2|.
TGTGCCAGCAGCGTAGGGGCGGGGGCCCCGGGCACCGGGGAGCTGTTTTTT
CASSVGAGAPGTGELFF
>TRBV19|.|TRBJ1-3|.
TGTGCCAGTAGTTACAAGGGAAACACCATATATTTT
CASSYKGNTIYF
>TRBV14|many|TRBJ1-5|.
TGTGCCAGCAGCCAGATAAATCAGCCCCAGCATTTT
CASSQINQPQHF
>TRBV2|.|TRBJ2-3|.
TGTGCCAGCAGTGAGGGCCCTCTTGATACGCAGTATTTT
CASSEGPLDTQYF
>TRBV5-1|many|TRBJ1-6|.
TGCGCCAGCAGCTTGGGGCAGCAGAATTCACCCCTCCACTTT
CASSLGQQNSPLHF
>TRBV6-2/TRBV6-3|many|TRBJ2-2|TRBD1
TGTGCCAGCAGTTCCCCCGGGACAGGATACGGGGAGCTGTTTTTT
CASSSPGTGYGELFF
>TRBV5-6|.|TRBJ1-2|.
TGTGCCAGCAGCTTGATGGGGTCCGGAGGCTACACCTTC
CASSLMGSGGYTF
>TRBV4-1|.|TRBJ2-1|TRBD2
TGCGCCAGCAGCCAAGGAGGAGTAGCGGGGGGTATTGAGCAGTTCTTC
CASSQGGVAGGIEQFF
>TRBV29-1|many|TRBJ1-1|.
TGCAGCGTTGTTCCCGGGGGGTCGAACACTGAAGCTTTCTTT
CSVVPGGSNTEAFF